A single sample gave rise to the 30 T cell receptor beta chains below, sequenced in a study of shared clonotypes between healthy human individuals. Some clones are missing from TCRdb's copy, which holds only in-frame ones; the method was immunoSEQ multiplex PCR. The sample records about 490,000 clones, around 80% being singletons. Sequenced input: PBMCs. These receptors were taken from a middle-aged woman in good health. Some clones in this sample may be carry-over from other donors' samples.

J is TRBJ1-1 and V is TRBV6-1; perhaps TRBD1 as D (5 bases). Germline lookup yields CDR1 MNHNS and CDR2 SASEGT. The CDR3 sequence is 15 residues long. V was shortened by 3 bases and J by 0 bases, with 11 bases between the two germline ends. For the CDR3, the DNA is TGTGCCAGCAGTGACCCCGGGACGGTGAACACTGAAGCTTTCTTT. This encodes CASSDPGTVNTEAFF.

Comments on this clone: The sample carries other DNA sequences with the same CDR3. The V and J genes are TRBV5-1 and TRBJ2-7; TRBD1 is a possible D gene (6 bases). The germline CDR1 and CDR2 sequences are SGHRS and YFSETQ. V was shortened by 0 bases and J by 3 bases, with 10 bases between the two germline ends. This CDR3 is built from 14 residues. The CDR3, as DNA: TGCGCCAGCAGCTTGGGGCAGGGGAACTACGAGCAGTACTTC. It translates to CASSLGQGNYEQYF.

This chain uses TRBV19 with TRBJ2-7; the D gene is possibly TRBD2 (5 bases). Germline V lookup: CDR1 LNHDA, CDR2 SQIVND (reference sequence). CDR3 length: 14 amino acids. V was cut by 3 bases and J by 4 bases, with 13 bases left in between. Here the CDR3 reads CASSIEFSAYEQYF. CDR3 bases: TGTGCCAGTAGTATTGAGTTTAGCGCATACGAGCAGTACTTC.

This clone showed up just once. V usage is TRBV27 and J usage is TRBJ1-1; D is unclear. CDR1 and CDR2 (germline): MNHEY, SMNVEV (reference sequence). The V gene lost 3 bases and the J gene lost 4 bases, with 15 bases spanning the gap. The length of the CDR3 is 15 residues. CDR3: CASSFSTTPGTEAFF. CDR3 DNA sequence: TGTGCCAGCAGTTTCTCGACCACGCCGGGCACTGAAGCTTTCTTT.

Only one count was recorded for this clone. V is TRBV13 and J is TRBJ2-1; 7 positions match TRBD1. Looked up from germline, CDR1 is PRHDT and CDR2 is FYEKMQ (reference sequence). V dropped 5 bases and J dropped 0; count of bases not matched to a gene: 4. This CDR3 region has 15 residues. DNA for the CDR3: TGTGCCAGCAGCAACAGGGGTGGCTCCTACAATGAGCAGTTCTTC. It specifies CASSNRGGSYNEQFF.

Remarks on this clone: This likely came from a read error, as a far larger clone is one base away. This rearrangement joins TRBV7-2 to TRBJ2-1; tentative D call: TRBD1 (6 bases). This CDR3 has 13 residues. The germline gives CDR1 SGHTA, CDR2 FQGNSA. Trimming shortened V by 5 bases and J by 13 bases, and 18 bases separated the two germline ends. The chain's CDR3 is CASSIRDRREQFF. The CDR3 DNA reads as TGTGCCAGCAGCATTCGTGACAGGCGTGAACAGTTCTTC.

The V and J genes are TRBV7-2 and TRBJ2-7; 15 nucleotides line up with TRBD2. The J segment lost 2 bases and the V segment lost 3 bases, leaving 8 bases of the junction unmatched. This CDR3 region has 18 residues. Per germline, CDR1 SGHTA and CDR2 FQGNSA. The CDR3 region is CASSFSGTSGRSPYEQYF. For the CDR3, the DNA is TGTGCCAGCAGCTTTTCCGGGACTAGCGGGAGGAGCCCCTACGAGCAGTACTTC.

V usage is TRBV28 and J usage is TRBJ2-7; D ambiguous. The CDR3 consists of 15 residues. V was trimmed by 4 bases and J by 0 bases, leaving 13 bases between them. Germline CDR1 reads MDHEN; CDR2 reads SYDVKM. Here the CDR3 DNA reads TGTGCCAGCAGTTCCGGTTACCTTAGCTCCTACGAGCAGTACTTC. Translating it yields CASSSGYLSSYEQYF.

There are a few counts of this clone. The chain links TRBV5-1 to TRBJ2-2; 10 positions match TRBD2. The CDR3 is made up of 16 amino acids. Germline CDR1 reads SGHRS; CDR2 reads YFSETQ. The junction had 4 bases not matched to a gene; V was cut back by 0 bases and J by 5 bases. The CDR3 reads CASSLATSGRTGELFF. The CDR3 nucleotides are TGCGCCAGCAGCTTGGCGACTAGCGGGCGAACCGGGGAGCTGTTTTTT.

The chain combines TRBV10-3 with TRBJ2-1, with 12 bases fitting TRBD2. J was trimmed by 4 bases and V by 8 bases; bases with no gene match: 6. Germline V gene sequence: CDR1 ENHRY, CDR2 SYGVKD. The CDR3 length is 15 residues. CDR3 sequence reads: CAIGRTSGNYNEQFF. The CDR3 DNA reads as TGTGCCATCGGCCGGACTAGCGGGAATTACAATGAGCAGTTCTTC.

Written as DNA, the CDR3 is TGTGCCAGTAGTCCCCCCCGCAGAACTAGCACAGATACGCAGTATTTT. The encoded protein is CASSPPRRTSTDTQYF. The chain recombines TRBV19 with TRBJ2-3, with D unclear. This CDR3 is 16 amino acids long. Trimming left V 5 bases short and J 0 bases short, with 15 bases between. The germline V gene encodes CDR1 LNHDA and CDR2 SQIVND (reference sequence).

This chain connects TRBV27 to TRBJ1-1; D uncertain. The CDR3 length is 13 residues. Trimming cost V 8 bases and J 0 bases, with 10 bases left between them. The germline gives CDR1 MNHEY, CDR2 SMNVEV (reference sequence). CDR3 amino acids: CASFNSMNTEAFF. DNA of the CDR3: TGTGCCAGCTTCAACTCCATGAACACTGAAGCTTTCTTT.

The genes are TRBV6-6 and TRBJ1-5, with D hard to call. Germline CDR1 reads MNHNY; CDR2 reads SVGAGI (reference sequence). The CDR3 extends over 14 amino acids. V dropped 6 bases and J dropped 4 bases, with 13 bases sitting between them. The CDR3 sequence: CASRRTAYNQPQHF. The CDR3 nucleotides read TGTGCCAGCAGGAGGACCGCGTATAATCAGCCCCAGCATTTT.

This chain uses TRBV7-9 with TRBJ1-4; no definite D call. Germline assignment: CDR1 SEHNR and CDR2 FQNEAQ (reference sequence). The V gene lost 11 bases and the J gene lost 7 bases, with 17 bases spanning the gap. The CDR3 covers 13 residues. The CDR3 DNA reads TGTGCCTCCAGTGTAGGGTTTGGTGAAAAACTGTTTTTT. As protein: CASSVGFGEKLFF.

For this clone: Distinct nucleotide sequences in the sample also encode this CDR3. The rearrangement joins TRBV7-9 to TRBJ2-7, with no clear D. This CDR3 comprises 12 residues. The ends were cut back, 2 bases at V and 4 bases at J, with 6 bases in the middle. CDR1 and CDR2 (germline): SEHNR, FQNEAQ (reference sequence). The CDR3 nucleotides read TGTGCCAGCAGCTTATCCTCATACGAGCAGTACTTC. Amino acids: CASSLSSYEQYF.

The chain uses TRBV5-6 and TRBJ2-5; 9 bases are shared with TRBD1. The CDR3 totals 15 residues. Per germline, CDR1 SGHDT and CDR2 YYEEEE. The J segment lost 5 bases and the V segment lost 3 bases, leaving 8 bases of the junction unmatched. This chain's CDR3 is CASSYRTGVFETQYF. CDR3 in DNA: TGTGCCAGCAGCTACCGGACAGGGGTTTTCGAGACCCAGTACTTC.

The DNA for the CDR3 is TGTGCCAGTAGTATCGTAGGACAACCTAATCAGCCCCAGCATTTT. Amino acids: CASSIVGQPNQPQHF. The chain carries TRBV19 and TRBJ1-5; D is possibly TRBD1 (5 bases). Trimming stripped 3 bases from V and 4 bases from J, with 13 bases between. The CDR3 contains 15 residues. The V gene's germline CDR1 is LNHDA and CDR2 SQIVND (reference sequence).

The V and J genes are TRBV5-4 and TRBJ2-5, with D tentatively TRBD1 (6 bases). Germline CDR1 reads SGHNT; CDR2 reads YYREEE (reference sequence). Trimming left V 4 bases short and J 7 bases short, with 17 bases between. This CDR3 has 14 amino acids. The CDR3 DNA reads as TGTGCCAGCAGCCCGGGCCAGGGGACGGGGACCCAGTACTTC. This gives the protein CASSPGQGTGTQYF.

As regards this clone: The junction departs from germline at one end; a sequencing error may be responsible. The chain is built from TRBV7-7 and TRBJ2-3; TRBD1 agrees at 7 bases. Per germline, CDR1 SSHAT and CDR2 FNYEAQ (reference sequence). There are 14 residues in the CDR3. The CDR3 loop is CASSSDRWSDTQYF. Here the CDR3 DNA reads TGTGCTAGCAGCTCGGACAGGTGGAGCGATACGCAGTATTTT. The variable domain in full, with the rest retrieved from reference TRBV7-7 and TRBJ2-3, is GAGVSQSPRYKVTKRGQDVTLRCDPISSHATLYWYQQALGQGPEFLTYFNYEAQPDKSGLPSDRFSAERPEGSISTLTIQRTEQRDSAMYRCASSSDRWSDTQYFGPGTRLTVL.

This chain connects TRBV7-2 to TRBJ1-5; D gene ambiguous. The V end was cut by 6 bases, the J end by 7 bases, with 16 bases between. Germline V gives CDR1 SGHTA, CDR2 FQGNSA. The length of the CDR3 is 14 residues. CDR3 sequence: CASSSLRLFQPQHF. CDR3 in DNA: TGTGCCAGCAGTTCTTTACGGCTTTTCCAGCCCCAGCATTTT.

The chain links TRBV2 to TRBJ2-1; 11 bases fit TRBD2. The trim removed 7 bases at V and 0 bases at J, leaving 5 bases unmatched. This CDR3 is 16 amino acids long. CDR1 is SNHLY and CDR2 is FYNNEI in the germline V gene. DNA of the CDR3: TGTGCCAGCAAGGGACTAGCGGATAGCTCCTACAATGAGCAGTTCTTC. Encoded protein: CASKGLADSSYNEQFF.

The gene calls are TRBV10-3 and TRBJ2-1; D may correspond to TRBD1 or TRBD2 (5 bases each). Germline V CDR1 and CDR2: ENHRY, SYGVKD. The V end lost 4 bases, the J end lost 9 bases, and 25 bases lay between the germline ends. The CDR3 is made up of 17 amino acids. The CDR3 spells CAISVGPAGTFAGEQFF. The DNA for the CDR3 is TGTGCCATCAGTGTGGGGCCCGCCGGGACCTTCGCTGGTGAGCAGTTCTTC.

CDR3 loop: CASSGDGTSGSGEQFF. CDR3 DNA sequence: TGTGCCAGCAGTGGCGACGGGACTAGCGGGTCGGGGGAGCAGTTCTTC. The J gene is TRBJ2-1, the V gene TRBV6-4; 12 bases are a match to TRBD2. The V gene's germline CDR1 is MRHNA and CDR2 SNTAGT. This CDR3 region has 16 residues. Unmatched junction bases numbered 11, after V lost 4 bases and J lost 10 bases.

The chain couples TRBV7-9 to TRBJ2-2; D remains unclear. The germline V gene has CDR1 SEHNR and CDR2 FQNEAQ (reference sequence). The V and J ends lost 2 bases and 0 bases respectively, with 10 bases between them. The CDR3 consists of 16 residues. The CDR3 nucleotides are TGTGCCAGCAGCTTAAGTATAGGAACGAACACCGGGGAGCTGTTTTTT. Its translation: CASSLSIGTNTGELFF.

The CDR3 loop reads CAISESSRGPNEQFF. The DNA for the CDR3 is TGTGCCATCAGTGAGTCTAGCAGAGGGCCTAATGAGCAGTTCTTC. This chain uses TRBV10-3 with TRBJ2-1; weak D call: TRBD2 (5 bases). V was cut by 0 bases and J by 7 bases, with 13 bases left in between. Per germline, CDR1 ENHRY and CDR2 SYGVKD. The CDR3 has 15 residues.

The chain is built from TRBV15 and TRBJ2-1, with 11 positions matching TRBD1. Germline V gene data show CDR1 as LNHNV and CDR2 as YYDKDF (reference sequence). This CDR3 is 16 amino acids long. The V segment lost 2 bases and the J segment 6 bases; nucleotides outside the gene matches: 6. The CDR3 sequence is CATSRYPGQGGNEQFF. The DNA for the CDR3 is TGTGCCACCAGCAGATACCCGGGACAGGGGGGCAATGAGCAGTTCTTC.

This chain links TRBV7-9 with TRBJ1-2; D might be TRBD1 (6 bases). CDR3 length: 13 amino acids. V was cut by 1 base and J by 4 bases, with 7 bases left in between. In germline, CDR1 is SEHNR, CDR2 FQNEAQ (reference sequence). CDR3 loop: CASSLGGPYGYTF. The CDR3 DNA is TGTGCCAGCAGCTTAGGGGGGCCCTATGGCTACACCTTC.

J is TRBJ1-5 and V is TRBV19, with D unresolved. V was trimmed by 1 base and J by 1 base, leaving 5 bases between them. The CDR3 runs 14 residues. The germline V gene encodes CDR1 LNHDA and CDR2 SQIVND (reference sequence). The CDR3 reads CASSIAQSNQPQHF. The CDR3 bases are TGTGCCAGTAGTATAGCACAGAGCAATCAGCCCCAGCATTTT.

The V call is TRBV7-9, the J call TRBJ2-7, with TRBD1 matching over 7 bases. CDR1 and CDR2 (germline): SEHNR, FQNEAQ (reference sequence). CDR3 length equals 12 residues. The V gene end was trimmed by 5 bases and the J gene end by 5 bases; junction bases not matched to a gene: 3. The CDR3, as DNA: TGTGCCAGCAGCCAGGGACAGAACGAGCAGTACTTC. Encoded protein: CASSQGQNEQYF.

The V and J genes are TRBV19 and TRBJ1-2; perhaps TRBD1 as D (5 bases). CDR3 length equals 15 residues. V was cut by 0 bases and J by 4 bases, with 12 bases left in between. From germline, CDR1 is LNHDA and CDR2 SQIVND (reference sequence). CDR3 region: CASSIDTQALYGYTF. The CDR3, as DNA: TGTGCCAGTAGTATAGATACACAGGCCCTCTATGGCTACACCTTC.